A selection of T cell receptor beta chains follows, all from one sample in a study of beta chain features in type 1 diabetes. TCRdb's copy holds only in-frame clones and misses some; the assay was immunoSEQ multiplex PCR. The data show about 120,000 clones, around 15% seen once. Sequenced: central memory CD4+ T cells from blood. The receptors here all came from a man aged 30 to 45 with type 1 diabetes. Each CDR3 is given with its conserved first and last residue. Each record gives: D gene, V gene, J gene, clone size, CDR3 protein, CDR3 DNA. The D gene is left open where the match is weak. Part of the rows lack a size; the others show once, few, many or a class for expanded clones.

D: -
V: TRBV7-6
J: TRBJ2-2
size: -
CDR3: CASSLVWRNTGELFF
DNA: TGTGCCAGCAGCTTAGTGTGGCGCAACACCGGGGAGCTGTTTTTT

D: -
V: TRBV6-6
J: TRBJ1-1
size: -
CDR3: CATGDSAVNTEAFF
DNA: TGTGCCACCGGGGACTCAGCGGTGAACACTGAAGCTTTCTTT

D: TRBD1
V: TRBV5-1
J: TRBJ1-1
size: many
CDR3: CASSPGQEDTEAFF
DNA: TGCGCCAGCAGCCCGGGACAGGAAGATACTGAAGCTTTCTTT

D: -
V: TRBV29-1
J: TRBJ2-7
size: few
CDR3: CSVEGQGYEQYF
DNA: TGCAGCGTTGAAGGGCAGGGCTACGAGCAGTACTTC

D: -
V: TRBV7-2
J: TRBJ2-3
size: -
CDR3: CASSSRHSTDTQYF
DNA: TGTGCCAGCAGCTCTAGACATAGCACAGATACGCAGTATTTT

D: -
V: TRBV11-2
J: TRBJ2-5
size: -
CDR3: CASRKSWGSETQYF
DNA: TGTGCCAGCAGAAAGAGTTGGGGGTCAGAGACCCAGTACTTC

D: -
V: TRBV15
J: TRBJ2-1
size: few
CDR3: CATSLWGGKDEQFF
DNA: TGTGCCACCAGCTTGTGGGGGGGCAAGGATGAGCAGTTCTTC

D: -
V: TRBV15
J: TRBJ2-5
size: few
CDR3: CATSRVGPSRETQYF
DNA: TGTGCCACCAGCAGAGTCGGGCCCTCAAGGGAGACCCAGTACTTC

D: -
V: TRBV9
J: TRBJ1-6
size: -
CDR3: CASSVEGQYNSPLHF
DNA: TGTGCCAGCAGCGTAGAAGGCCAATATAATTCACCCCTCCACTTT

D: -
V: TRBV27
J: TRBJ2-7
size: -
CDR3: CASSPGTYEQYF
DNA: TGTGCCAGCAGTCCTGGGACGTACGAGCAGTACTTC

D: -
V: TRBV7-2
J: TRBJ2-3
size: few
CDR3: CASSTYGDTQYF
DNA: TGTGCCAGCAGCACTTACGGCGATACGCAGTATTTT

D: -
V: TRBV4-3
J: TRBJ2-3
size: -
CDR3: CASSQEPSDTQYF
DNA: TGCGCCAGCAGCCAAGAGCCATCAGATACGCAGTATTTT

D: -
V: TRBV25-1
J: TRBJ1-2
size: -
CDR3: CASSQPGSIVGYGYTF
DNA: TGTGCCAGCAGTCAGCCAGGGAGTATTGTAGGCTATGGCTACACCTTC

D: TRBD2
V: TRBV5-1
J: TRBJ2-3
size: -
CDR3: CASSFYLAGGPDTQYF
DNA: TGCGCCAGCAGCTTCTACCTAGCGGGGGGGCCAGATACGCAGTATTTT

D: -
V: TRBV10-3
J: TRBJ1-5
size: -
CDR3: CAIRGGPDYSNQPQHF
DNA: TGTGCCATCAGGGGAGGGCCGGACTATAGCAATCAGCCCCAGCATTTT

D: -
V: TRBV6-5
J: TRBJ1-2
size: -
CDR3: CASSPVIGGYTF
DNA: TGTGCCAGCAGTCCGGTGATTGGGGGCTACACCTTC

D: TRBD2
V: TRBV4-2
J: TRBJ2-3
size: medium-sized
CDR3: CASSGLARTDTQYF
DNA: TGTGCCAGCAGTGGACTAGCGCGCACAGATACGCAGTATTTT

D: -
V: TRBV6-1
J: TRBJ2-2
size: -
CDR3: CASTRGSDTGELFF
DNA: TGTGCCAGCACAAGAGGGTCGGACACCGGGGAGCTGTTTTTT

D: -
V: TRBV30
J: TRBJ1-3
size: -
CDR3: CAWQGSGNTIYF
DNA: TGTGCCTGGCAGGGATCTGGAAACACCATATATTTT

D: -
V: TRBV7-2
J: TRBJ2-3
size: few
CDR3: CASSPSSGTDTQYF
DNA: TGTGCCAGCAGCCCATCGAGTGGGACAGATACGCAGTATTTT

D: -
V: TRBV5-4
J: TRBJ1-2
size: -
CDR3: CASSFSQGPHFGYTF
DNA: TGTGCCAGCAGCTTTTCCCAGGGACCCCATTTTGGCTACACCTTC

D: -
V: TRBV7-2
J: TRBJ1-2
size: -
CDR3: CASSPTDYGYTF
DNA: TGTGCCAGCAGCCCAACTGACTATGGCTACACCTTC

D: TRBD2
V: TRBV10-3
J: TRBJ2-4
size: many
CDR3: CAISESGTSTAKNIQYF
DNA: TGTGCCATCAGTGAGTCCGGGACTAGTACCGCCAAAAACATTCAGTACTTC

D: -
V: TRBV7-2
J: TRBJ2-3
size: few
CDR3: CASSLSGDTDTQYF
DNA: TGTGCCAGCAGCTTATCCGGGGACACAGATACGCAGTATTTT